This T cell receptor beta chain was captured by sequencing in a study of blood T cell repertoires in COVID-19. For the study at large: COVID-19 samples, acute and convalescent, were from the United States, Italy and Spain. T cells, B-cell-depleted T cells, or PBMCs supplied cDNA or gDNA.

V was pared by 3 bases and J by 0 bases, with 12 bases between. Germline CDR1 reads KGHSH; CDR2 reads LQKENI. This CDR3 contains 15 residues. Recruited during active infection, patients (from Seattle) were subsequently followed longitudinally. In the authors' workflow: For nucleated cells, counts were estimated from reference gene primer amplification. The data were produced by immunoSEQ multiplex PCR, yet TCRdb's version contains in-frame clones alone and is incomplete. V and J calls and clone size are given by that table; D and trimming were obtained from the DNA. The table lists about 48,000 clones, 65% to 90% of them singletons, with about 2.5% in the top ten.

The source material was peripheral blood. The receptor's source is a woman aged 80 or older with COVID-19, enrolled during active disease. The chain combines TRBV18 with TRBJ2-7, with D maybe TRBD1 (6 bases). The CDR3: CASSPQQGFSYEQYF. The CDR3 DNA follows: TGTGCCAGCTCACCTCAACAGGGCTTCTCCTACGAGCAGTACTTC. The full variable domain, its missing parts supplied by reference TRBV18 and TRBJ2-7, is NAGVMQNPRHLVRRRGQEARLRCSPMKGHSHVYWYRQLPEEGLKFMVYLQKENIIDESGMPKERFSAEFPKEGPSILRIQQVVRGDSAAYFCASSPQQGFSYEQYFGPGTRLTVT.